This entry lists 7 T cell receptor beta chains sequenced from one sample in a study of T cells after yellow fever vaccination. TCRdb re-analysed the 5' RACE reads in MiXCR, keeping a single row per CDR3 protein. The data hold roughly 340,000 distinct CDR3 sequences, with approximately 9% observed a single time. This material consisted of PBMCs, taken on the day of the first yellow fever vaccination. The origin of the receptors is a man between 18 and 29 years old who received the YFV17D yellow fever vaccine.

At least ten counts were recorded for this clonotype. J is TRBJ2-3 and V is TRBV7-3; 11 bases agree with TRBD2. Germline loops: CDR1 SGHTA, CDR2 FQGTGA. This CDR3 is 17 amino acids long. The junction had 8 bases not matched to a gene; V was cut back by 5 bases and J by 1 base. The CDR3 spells CASSHPQLAGGTDTQYF. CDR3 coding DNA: TGTGCCAGCAGCCACCCCCAACTAGCGGGGGGCACAGATACGCAGTATTTT.

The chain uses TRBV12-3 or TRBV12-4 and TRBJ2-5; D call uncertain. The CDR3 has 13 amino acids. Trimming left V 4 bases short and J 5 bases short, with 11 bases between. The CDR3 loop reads CASSYNRVETQYF. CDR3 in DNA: TGTGCCAGCAGTTATAATCGGGTTGAGACCCAGTACTTC.

The CDR3 nucleotides are TGTGCCAGCAGCTTAGCTACAGGAGTTAGCACAGATACGCAGTATTTT. Translating gives CASSLATGVSTDTQYF. This chain joins TRBV7-9 and TRBJ2-3; the D gene is possibly TRBD1 (5 bases). Trimming left V 0 bases short and J 0 bases short, with 10 bases between. CDR3 length: 16 amino acids. Germline CDR1 and CDR2: SEHNR and FQNEAQ (reference sequence).

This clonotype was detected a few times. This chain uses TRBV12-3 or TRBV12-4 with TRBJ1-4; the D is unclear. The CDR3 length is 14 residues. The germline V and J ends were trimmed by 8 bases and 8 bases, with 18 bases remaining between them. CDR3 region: CASQASSPGEKLFF. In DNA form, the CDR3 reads TGTGCCAGCCAAGCTAGCAGCCCCGGGGAAAAACTGTTTTTT.

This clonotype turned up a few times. CDR3 sequence: CASSSSGSRGETQYF. CDR3 nucleotide sequence: TGTGCCAGCAGCTCCTCCGGTTCCCGGGGGGAGACCCAGTACTTC. The V and J genes are TRBV5-4 and TRBJ2-5; D perhaps matches TRBD2 (6 bases). The germline V gene has CDR1 SGHNT and CDR2 YYREEE (reference sequence). V lost 3 bases and J lost 5, with 17 bases in between. This CDR3 spans 15 amino acids.

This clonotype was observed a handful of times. CDR3 sequence reads: CSARVGRVAYNEQFF. The CDR3 nucleotides read TGCAGTGCTAGAGTGGGCAGGGTGGCATACAATGAGCAGTTCTTC. The rearrangement links TRBV20-1 to TRBJ2-1, with TRBD1 as a possible D gene (5 bases). V shed 1 base and J shed 4 bases, with 14 bases lying between them. Germline V CDR1 and CDR2: DFQATT, SNEGSKA (reference sequence). The CDR3 is 15 amino acids.

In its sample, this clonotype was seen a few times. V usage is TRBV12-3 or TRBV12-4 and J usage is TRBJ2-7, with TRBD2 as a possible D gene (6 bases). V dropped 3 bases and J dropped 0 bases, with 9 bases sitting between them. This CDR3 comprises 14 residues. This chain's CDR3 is CASSLGGISYEQYV. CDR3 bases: TGTGCCAGCAGTTTGGGCGGGATCTCCTACGAGCAGTACGTC.